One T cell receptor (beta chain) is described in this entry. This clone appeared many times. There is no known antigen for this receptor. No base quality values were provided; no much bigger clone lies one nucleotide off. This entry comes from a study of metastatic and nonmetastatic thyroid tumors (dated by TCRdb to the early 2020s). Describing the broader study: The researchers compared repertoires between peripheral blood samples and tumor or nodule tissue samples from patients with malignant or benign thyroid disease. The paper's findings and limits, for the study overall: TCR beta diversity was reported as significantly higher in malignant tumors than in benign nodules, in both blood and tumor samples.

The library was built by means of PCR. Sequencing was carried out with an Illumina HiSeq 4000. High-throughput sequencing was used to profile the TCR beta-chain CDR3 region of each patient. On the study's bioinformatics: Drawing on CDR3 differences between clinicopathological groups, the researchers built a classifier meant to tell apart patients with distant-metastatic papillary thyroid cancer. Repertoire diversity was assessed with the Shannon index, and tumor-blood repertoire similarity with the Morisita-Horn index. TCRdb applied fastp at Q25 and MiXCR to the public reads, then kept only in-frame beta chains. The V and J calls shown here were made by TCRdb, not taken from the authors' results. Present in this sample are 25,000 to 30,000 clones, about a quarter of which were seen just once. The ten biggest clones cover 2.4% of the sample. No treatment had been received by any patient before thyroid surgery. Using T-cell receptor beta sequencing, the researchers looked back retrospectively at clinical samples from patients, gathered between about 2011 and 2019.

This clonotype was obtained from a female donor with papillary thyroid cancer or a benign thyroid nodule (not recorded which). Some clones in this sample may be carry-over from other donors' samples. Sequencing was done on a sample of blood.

This receptor carries the CDR3 CASSQERRISEQFF. The DNA sequence is TGTGCCAGCAGCCAAGAGAGGAGGATAAGCGAGCAGTTCTTC. The rearrangement combines TRBV14 with TRBJ2-1; the D region possibly corresponds to TRBD2 (5 bases align). The V and J ends are trimmed by 0 bases and 10 bases, leaving 13 bases between them. The cysteine opens and the phenylalanine closes a CDR3 of 14 amino acids. Of the read, only the CDR3 DNA is kept; its 42 bases are in frame from base 1. CDR1 and CDR2 are read off the germline V gene as SGHDN and FVKESK.